This TCR beta chain was profiled in a study of shared clonotypes between healthy human individuals. Across the whole study: Each donor's CD8 memory used one plate, CD8 naive two, each CD4 subset three. General observations from the study: Some naive CD4 clonotypes, 4.5% to 5.5%, turned up in common across several donors.

Germline V gives CDR1 SGDLS, CDR2 YYNGEE. The length of the CDR3 is 14 residues. The V gene lost 0 bases and the J gene lost 6 bases, with 11 bases spanning the gap. Regarding this clone: Its target is not known.

Libraries were prepared by immunoSEQ multiplex PCR; TCRdb keeps only in-frame clonotypes and omits some of them. The sample has about 1 million clones; around 74% are singletons. The sequence was collected from a man aged 18 to 35 in good health. The sample taken for sequencing was memory CD4+ T cells sorted from blood. As to subset: CD45RA-negative fraction. The chain couples TRBV9 to TRBJ2-3, with D unresolved. The CDR3: CASSVALNYDTQYF. In DNA form, the CDR3 reads TGTGCCAGCAGCGTAGCTCTAAACTACGATACGCAGTATTTT.